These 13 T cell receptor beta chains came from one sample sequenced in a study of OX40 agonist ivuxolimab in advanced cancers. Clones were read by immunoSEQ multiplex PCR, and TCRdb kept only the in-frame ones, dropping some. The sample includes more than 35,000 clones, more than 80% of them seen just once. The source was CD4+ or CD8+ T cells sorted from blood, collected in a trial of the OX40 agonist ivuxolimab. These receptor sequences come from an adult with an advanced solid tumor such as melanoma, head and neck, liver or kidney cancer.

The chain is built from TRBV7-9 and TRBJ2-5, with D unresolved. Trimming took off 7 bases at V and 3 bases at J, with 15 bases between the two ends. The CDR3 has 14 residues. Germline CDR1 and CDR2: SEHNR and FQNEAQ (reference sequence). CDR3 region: CASTQKRSEETQYF. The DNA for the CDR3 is TGTGCCAGCACGCAAAAGAGGTCAGAAGAGACCCAGTACTTC.

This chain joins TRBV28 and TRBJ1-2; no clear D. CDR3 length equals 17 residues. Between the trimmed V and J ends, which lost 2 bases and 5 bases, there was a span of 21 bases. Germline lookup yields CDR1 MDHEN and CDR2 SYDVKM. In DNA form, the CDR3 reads TGTGCCAGCAGTTTACCGGACGATAGGCCAAGGTGGTATGGCTACACCTTC. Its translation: CASSLPDDRPRWYGYTF.

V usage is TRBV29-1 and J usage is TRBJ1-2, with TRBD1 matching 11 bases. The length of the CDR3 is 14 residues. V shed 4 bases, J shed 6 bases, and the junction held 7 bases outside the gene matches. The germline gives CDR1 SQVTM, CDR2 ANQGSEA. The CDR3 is CSVVPLGQGDGYTF. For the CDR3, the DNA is TGCAGCGTTGTGCCACTGGGACAGGGGGATGGCTACACCTTC.

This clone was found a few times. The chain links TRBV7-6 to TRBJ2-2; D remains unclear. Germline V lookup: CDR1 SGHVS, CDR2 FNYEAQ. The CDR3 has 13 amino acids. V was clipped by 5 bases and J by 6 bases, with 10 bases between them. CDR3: CASSPYPSGELFF. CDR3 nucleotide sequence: TGTGCCAGCAGCCCCTACCCCTCCGGGGAGCTGTTTTTT.

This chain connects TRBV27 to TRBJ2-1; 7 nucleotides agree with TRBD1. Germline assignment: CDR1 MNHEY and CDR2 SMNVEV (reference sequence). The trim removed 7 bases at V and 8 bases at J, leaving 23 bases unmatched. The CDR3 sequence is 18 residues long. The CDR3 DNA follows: TGTGCCAGCATCCCGACCAGGGGGAAAGTTGTGATTACCGATGAGCAGTTCTTC. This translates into CASIPTRGKVVITDEQFF.

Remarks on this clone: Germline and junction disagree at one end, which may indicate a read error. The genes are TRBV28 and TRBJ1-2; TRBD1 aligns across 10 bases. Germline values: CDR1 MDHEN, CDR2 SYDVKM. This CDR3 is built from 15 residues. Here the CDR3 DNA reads TGTGCCCGCAGTCCTACGACAGGGGGCTACTATGGCTACACCTTC. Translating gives CARSPTTGGYYGYTF.

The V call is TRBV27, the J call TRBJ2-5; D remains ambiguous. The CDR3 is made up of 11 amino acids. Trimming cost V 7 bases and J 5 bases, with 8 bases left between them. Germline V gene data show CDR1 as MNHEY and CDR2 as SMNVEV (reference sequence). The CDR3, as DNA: TGTGCCAGCAAGGGAAGGGAGACCCAGTACTTC. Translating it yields CASKGRETQYF.

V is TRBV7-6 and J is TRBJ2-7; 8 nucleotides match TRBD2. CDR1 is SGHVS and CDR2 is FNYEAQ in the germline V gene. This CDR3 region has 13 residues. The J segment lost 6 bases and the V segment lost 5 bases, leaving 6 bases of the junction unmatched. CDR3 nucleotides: TGTGCCAGCAGCCAAGGTCTAGCGGGCGAGCAGTACTTC. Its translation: CASSQGLAGEQYF.

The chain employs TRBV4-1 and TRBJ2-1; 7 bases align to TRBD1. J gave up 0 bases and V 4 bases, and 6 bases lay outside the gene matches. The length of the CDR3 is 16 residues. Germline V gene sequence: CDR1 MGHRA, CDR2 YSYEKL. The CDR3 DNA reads TGCGCCAGCAGCCCGTACAGGGGCGCCTCCTACAATGAGCAGTTCTTC. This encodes CASSPYRGASYNEQFF.

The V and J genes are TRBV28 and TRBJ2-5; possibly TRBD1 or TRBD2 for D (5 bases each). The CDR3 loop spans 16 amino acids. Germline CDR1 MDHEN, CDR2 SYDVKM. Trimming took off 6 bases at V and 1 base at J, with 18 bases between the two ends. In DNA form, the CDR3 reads TGTGCCAGCAGCCCATCCGGGACGACTCCCCAAGAGACCCAGTACTTC. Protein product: CASSPSGTTPQETQYF. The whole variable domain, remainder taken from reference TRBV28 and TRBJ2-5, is DVKVTQSSRYLVKRTGEKVFLECVQDMDHENMFWYRQDPGLGLRLIYFSYDVKMKEKGDIPEGYSVSREKKERFSLILESASTNQTSMYLCASSPSGTTPQETQYFGPGTRLLVL.

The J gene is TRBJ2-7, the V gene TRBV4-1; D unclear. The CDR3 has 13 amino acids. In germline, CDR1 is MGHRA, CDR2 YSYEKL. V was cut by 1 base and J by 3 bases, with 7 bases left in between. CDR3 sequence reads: CASSQGANYEQYF. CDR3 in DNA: TGCGCCAGCAGCCAAGGGGCCAACTACGAGCAGTACTTC.

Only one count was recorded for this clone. CDR3 nucleotide sequence: TGTGCCAGCAGCCCAGTAGGGAATGGCTACACCTTC. This sequence encodes CASSPVGNGYTF. J is TRBJ1-2 and V is TRBV7-2, with D unresolved. V gave up 5 bases and J gave up 6 bases, with 10 bases separating them. This CDR3 is built from 12 residues. The germline gives CDR1 SGHTA, CDR2 FQGNSA.

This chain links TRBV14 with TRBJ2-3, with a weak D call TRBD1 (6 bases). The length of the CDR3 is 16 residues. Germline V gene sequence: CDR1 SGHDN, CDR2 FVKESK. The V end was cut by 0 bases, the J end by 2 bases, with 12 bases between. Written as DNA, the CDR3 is TGTGCCAGCAGCCAAGACTATGGGGGCGTCACAGATACGCAGTATTTT. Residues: CASSQDYGGVTDTQYF.